This T cell receptor (beta chain) appears in the sequencing data of a study of monozygotic twins with inflammatory bowel disease. With the 5' RACE reads reprocessed, TCRdb shows one record per CDR3 protein and no DNA. The specimen's table records around 190,000 distinct CDR3 sequences. Germline V gene lookup returns CDR1 DFQATT and CDR2 SNEGSKA (reference sequence). The CDR3 has 15 residues. The rearrangement uses TRBV20-1 and TRBJ1-1; the D call from TCRdb, TRBD1, cannot be confirmed without DNA. This TCR derives from a human donor with ulcerative colitis or Crohn's disease, or a healthy co-twin of an affected twin (not recorded which). Material: blood. The CDR3 sequence is CSALGDLPLNTEAFF.